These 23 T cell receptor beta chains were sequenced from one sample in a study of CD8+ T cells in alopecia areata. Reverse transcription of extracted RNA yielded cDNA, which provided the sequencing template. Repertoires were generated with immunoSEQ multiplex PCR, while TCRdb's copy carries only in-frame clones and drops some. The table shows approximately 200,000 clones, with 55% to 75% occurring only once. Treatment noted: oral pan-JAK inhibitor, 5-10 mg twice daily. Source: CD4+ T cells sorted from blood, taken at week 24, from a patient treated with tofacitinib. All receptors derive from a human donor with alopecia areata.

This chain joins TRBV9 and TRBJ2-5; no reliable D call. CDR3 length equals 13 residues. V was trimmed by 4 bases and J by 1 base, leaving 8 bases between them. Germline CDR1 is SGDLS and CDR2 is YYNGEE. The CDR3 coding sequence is TGTGCCAGCAGCCTATCGTCCCAAGAGACCCAGTACTTC. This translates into CASSLSSQETQYF.

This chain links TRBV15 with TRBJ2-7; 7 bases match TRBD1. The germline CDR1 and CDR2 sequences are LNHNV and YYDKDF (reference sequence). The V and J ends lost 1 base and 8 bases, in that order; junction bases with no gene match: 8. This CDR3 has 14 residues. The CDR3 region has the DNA TGTGCCACCAGCAGAGGTCGAGACAGGGTCAAGCAGTACTTC. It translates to CATSRGRDRVKQYF.

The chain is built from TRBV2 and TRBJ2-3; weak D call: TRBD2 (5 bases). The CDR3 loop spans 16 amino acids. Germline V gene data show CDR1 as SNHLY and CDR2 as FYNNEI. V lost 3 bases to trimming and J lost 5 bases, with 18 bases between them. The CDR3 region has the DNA TGTGCCAGCAGTGAGGGAAGGGAGCTTGTGGGAGATACGCAGTATTTT. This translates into CASSEGRELVGDTQYF.

CDR3 protein: CASSLGAGATLQYF. CDR3 sequence (DNA): TGTGCCAGCAGCTTAGGAGCGGGGGCCACCCTTCAGTACTTC. The rearrangement joins TRBV5-6 to TRBJ2-5; TRBD2 matches 8 bases. The CDR3 is made up of 14 amino acids. CDR1 and CDR2 from the germline V gene are SGHDT and YYEEEE. Trimming cost V 2 bases and J 11 bases; bases outside gene matches: 11. Together with reference TRBV5-6 and TRBJ2-5, the CDR3 gives the full variable domain: DAGVTQSPTHLIKTRGQQVTLRCSPKSGHDTVSWYQQALGQGPQFIFQYYEEEERQRGNFPDRFSGHQFPNYSSELNVNALLLGDSALYLCASSLGAGATLQYFGPGTRLLVL.

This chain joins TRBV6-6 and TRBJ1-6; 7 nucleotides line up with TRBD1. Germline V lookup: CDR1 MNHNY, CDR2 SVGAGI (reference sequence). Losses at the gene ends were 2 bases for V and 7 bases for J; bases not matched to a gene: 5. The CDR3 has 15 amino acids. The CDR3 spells CASSYDREGNSPLHF. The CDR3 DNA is TGTGCCAGCAGTTACGACAGGGAAGGCAATTCACCCCTCCACTTT.

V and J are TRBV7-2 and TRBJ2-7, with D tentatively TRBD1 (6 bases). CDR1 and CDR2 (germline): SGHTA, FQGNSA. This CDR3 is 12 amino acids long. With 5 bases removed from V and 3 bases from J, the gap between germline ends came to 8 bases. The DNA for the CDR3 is TGTGCCAGCAGCGCGACAGGCTACGAGCAGTACTTC. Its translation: CASSATGYEQYF.

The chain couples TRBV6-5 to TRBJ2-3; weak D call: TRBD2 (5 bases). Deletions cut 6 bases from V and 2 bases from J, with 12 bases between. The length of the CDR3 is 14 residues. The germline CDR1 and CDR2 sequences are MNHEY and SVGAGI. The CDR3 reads CASRTGIITDTQYF. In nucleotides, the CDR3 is TGTGCCAGCAGGACCGGGATCATCACAGATACGCAGTATTTT.

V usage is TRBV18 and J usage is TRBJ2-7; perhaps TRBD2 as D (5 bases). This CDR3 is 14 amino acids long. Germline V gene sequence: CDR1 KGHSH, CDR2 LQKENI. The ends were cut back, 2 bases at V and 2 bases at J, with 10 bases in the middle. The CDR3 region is CASSPGGITYEQYF. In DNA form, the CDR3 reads TGTGCCAGCTCACCAGGAGGTATTACCTACGAGCAGTACTTC.

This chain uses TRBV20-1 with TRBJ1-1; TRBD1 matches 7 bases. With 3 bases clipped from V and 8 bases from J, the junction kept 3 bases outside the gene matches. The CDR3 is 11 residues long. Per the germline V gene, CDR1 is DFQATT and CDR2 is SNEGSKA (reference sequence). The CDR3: CSARGTAEAFF. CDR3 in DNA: TGCAGTGCTAGGGGGACAGCCGAAGCTTTCTTT.

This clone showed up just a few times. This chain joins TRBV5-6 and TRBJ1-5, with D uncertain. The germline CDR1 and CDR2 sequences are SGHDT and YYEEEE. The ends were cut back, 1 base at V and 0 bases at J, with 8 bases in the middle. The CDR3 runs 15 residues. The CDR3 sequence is CASSLQGNSNQPQHF. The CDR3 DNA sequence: TGTGCCAGCAGCTTGCAAGGGAATAGCAATCAGCCCCAGCATTTT.

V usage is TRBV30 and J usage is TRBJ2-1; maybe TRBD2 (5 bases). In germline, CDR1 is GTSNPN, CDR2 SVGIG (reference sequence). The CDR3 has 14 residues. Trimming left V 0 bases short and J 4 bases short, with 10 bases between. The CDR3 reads CAWSVKAVYNEQFF. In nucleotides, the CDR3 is TGTGCCTGGAGTGTTAAAGCGGTTTACAATGAGCAGTTCTTC.

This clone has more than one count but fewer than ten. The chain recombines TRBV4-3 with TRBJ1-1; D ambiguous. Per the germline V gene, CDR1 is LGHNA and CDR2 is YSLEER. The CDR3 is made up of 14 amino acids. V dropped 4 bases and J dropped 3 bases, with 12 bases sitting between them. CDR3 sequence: CASSLGLSDTEAFF. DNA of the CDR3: TGCGCCAGCAGCCTTGGACTATCCGACACTGAAGCTTTCTTT.

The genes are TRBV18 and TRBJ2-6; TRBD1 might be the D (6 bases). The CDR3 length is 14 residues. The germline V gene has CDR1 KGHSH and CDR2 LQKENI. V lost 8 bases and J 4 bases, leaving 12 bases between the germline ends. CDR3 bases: TGTGCCAGCCACAGGGACGGAGGGGCCAACGTCCTGACTTTC. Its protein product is CASHRDGGANVLTF. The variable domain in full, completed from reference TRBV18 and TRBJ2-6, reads NAGVMQNPRHLVRRRGQEARLRCSPMKGHSHVYWYRQLPEEGLKFMVYLQKENIIDESGMPKERFSAEFPKEGPSILRIQQVVRGDSAAYFCASHRDGGANVLTFGAGSRLTVL.

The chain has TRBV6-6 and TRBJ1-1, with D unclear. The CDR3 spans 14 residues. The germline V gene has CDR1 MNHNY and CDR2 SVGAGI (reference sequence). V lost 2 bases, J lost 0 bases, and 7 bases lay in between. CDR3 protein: CASSYRALNTEAFF. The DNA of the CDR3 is TGTGCCAGCAGTTACAGGGCACTGAACACTGAAGCTTTCTTT.

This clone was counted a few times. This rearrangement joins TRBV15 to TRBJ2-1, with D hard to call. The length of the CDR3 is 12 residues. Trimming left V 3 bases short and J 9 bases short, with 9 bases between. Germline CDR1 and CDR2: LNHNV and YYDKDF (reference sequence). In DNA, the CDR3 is TGTGCCACCAGCAGGGCCGAGTTTGAGCAGTTCTTC. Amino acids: CATSRAEFEQFF.

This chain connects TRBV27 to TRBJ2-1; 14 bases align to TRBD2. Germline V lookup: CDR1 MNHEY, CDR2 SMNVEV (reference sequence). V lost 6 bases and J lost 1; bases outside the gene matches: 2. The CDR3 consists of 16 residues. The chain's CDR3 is CASSRTSGGSYNEQFF. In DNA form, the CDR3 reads TGTGCCAGCAGCAGGACTAGCGGGGGGTCCTACAATGAGCAGTTCTTC.

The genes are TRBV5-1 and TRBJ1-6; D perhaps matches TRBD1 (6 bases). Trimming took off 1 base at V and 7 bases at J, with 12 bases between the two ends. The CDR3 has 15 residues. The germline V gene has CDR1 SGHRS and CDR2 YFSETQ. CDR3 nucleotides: TGCGCCAGCAGCTTGACAGGGAAGGGCAATTCACCCCTCCACTTT. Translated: CASSLTGKGNSPLHF.

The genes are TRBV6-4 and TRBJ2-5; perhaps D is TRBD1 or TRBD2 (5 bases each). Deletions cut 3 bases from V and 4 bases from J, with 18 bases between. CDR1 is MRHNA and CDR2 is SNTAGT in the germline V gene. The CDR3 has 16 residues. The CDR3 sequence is CASSEQVGGGIETQYF. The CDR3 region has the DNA TGTGCCAGCAGTGAACAGGTCGGAGGAGGAATAGAGACCCAGTACTTC.

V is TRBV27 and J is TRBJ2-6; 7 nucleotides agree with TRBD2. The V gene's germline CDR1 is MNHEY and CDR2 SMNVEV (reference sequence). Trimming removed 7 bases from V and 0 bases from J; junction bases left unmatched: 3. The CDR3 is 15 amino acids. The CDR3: CASTSSGSGANVLTF. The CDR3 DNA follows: TGTGCCAGCACCTCTAGCGGCTCTGGGGCCAACGTCCTGACTTTC. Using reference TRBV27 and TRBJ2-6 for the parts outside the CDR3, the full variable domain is EAQVTQNPRYLITVTGKKLTVTCSQNMNHEYMSWYRQDPGLGLRQIYYSMNVEVTDKGDVPEGYKVSRKEKRNFPLILESPSPNQTSLYFCASTSSGSGANVLTFGAGSRLTVL.

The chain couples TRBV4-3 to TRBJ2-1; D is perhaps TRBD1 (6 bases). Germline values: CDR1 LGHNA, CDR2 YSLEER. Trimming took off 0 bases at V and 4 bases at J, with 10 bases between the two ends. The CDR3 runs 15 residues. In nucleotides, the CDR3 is TGCGCCAGCAGCCAAGATCAGGGGTTATACAATGAGCAGTTCTTC. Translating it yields CASSQDQGLYNEQFF.

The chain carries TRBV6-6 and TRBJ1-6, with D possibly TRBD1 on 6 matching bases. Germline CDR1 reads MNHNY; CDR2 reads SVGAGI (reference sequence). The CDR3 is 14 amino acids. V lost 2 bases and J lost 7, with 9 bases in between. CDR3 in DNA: TGTGCCAGCAGTTACAGAACAGGGAATTCACCCCTCCACTTT. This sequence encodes CASSYRTGNSPLHF.

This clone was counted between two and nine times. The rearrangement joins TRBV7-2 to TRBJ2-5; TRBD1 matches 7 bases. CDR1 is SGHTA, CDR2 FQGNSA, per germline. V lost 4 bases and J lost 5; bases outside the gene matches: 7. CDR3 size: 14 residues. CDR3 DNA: TGTGCCAGCAGCTCGACAGGGACGGTTGAGACCCAGTACTTC. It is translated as CASSSTGTVETQYF.

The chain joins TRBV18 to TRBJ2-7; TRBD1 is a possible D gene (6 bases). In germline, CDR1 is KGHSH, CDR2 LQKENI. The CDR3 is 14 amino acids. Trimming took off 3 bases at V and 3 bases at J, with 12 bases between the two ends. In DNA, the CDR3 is TGTGCCAGCTCACCTATGCAGGGGAACTACGAGCAGTACTTC. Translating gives CASSPMQGNYEQYF.